This is a list of T cell receptor beta chains from one sample in a study of shared T cell receptors in the human thymus. Profiling relied on immunoSEQ multiplex PCR, and the TCRdb table lists in-frame clones only, not all of them. The sample gives about 660,000 clones, 87% of which show up once; over 0.008% is in the top ten. The sample also formed part of further work on human thymus T cells.

The sequenced sample was thymocytes. All receptors derive from a boy younger than two with a congenital heart defect. The CDR3 runs from the conserved cysteine through the conserved F or W. The D gene is left open where the match is weak. The listing skips clone size in some rows; elsewhere it reads once, few, many or a size class.

V gene: TRBV2
clone size: .
J gene: TRBJ2-7
D gene: .
CDR3 length: 15
CDR3 DNA: TGTGCCAGCAAGAATCTGGACTCAATTGCCCTCGAGCAGTACTTC
CDR3 protein: CASKNLDSIALEQYF

V gene: TRBV2
clone size: .
J gene: TRBJ1-2
D gene: .
CDR3 length: 12
CDR3 DNA: TGTGCCAGCCTCACAGGAGCCTATGGCTACACCTTC
CDR3 protein: CASLTGAYGYTF

V gene: TRBV27
clone size: .
J gene: TRBJ1-5
D gene: .
CDR3 length: 15
CDR3 DNA: TGTGCCAGCAGGACCGCCCGGGAGCCCAATCAGCCCCAGCATTTT
CDR3 protein: CASRTAREPNQPQHF

V gene: TRBV28
clone size: .
J gene: TRBJ2-7
D gene: .
CDR3 length: 15
CDR3 DNA: TGTGCCAGCAGTGGGCAATTGGGGAGCTCCTACGAGCAGTACTTC
CDR3 protein: CASSGQLGSSYEQYF

V gene: TRBV2
clone size: .
J gene: TRBJ1-6
D gene: TRBD1
CDR3 length: 15
CDR3 DNA: TGTGCCAGCCAAAAAGACAGGGTACCGAATTCACCCCTCCACTTT
CDR3 protein: CASQKDRVPNSPLHF

V gene: TRBV19
clone size: once
J gene: TRBJ2-5
D gene: TRBD1
CDR3 length: 15
CDR3 DNA: TGTGCCAGTAGTCCTCGGGACAGGGTACAAGAGACCCAGTACTTC
CDR3 protein: CASSPRDRVQETQYF

V gene: TRBV4-3
clone size: .
J gene: TRBJ1-3
D gene: .
CDR3 length: 19
CDR3 DNA: TGCGCCAGCAGCCAAAGGACAGCCTGTCGTGACCTCTCTGGAAACACCATATATTTT
CDR3 protein: CASSQRTACRDLSGNTIYF

V gene: TRBV19
clone size: .
J gene: TRBJ1-5
D gene: TRBD1
CDR3 length: 19
CDR3 DNA: TGTGCCAGTAGTCTCGGAGGGGCGACAGGGTGTAATCCGGATCAGCCCCAGCATTTT
CDR3 protein: CASSLGGATGCNPDQPQHF

V gene: TRBV14
clone size: once
J gene: TRBJ2-7
D gene: .
CDR3 length: 20
CDR3 DNA: TGTGCCAGCAGCCAAGATCCAAGGACAGGGTGGACTAGCGCGACCTACGAGCAGTACTTC
CDR3 protein: CASSQDPRTGWTSATYEQYF

V gene: TRBV9
clone size: .
J gene: TRBJ2-1
D gene: TRBD2
CDR3 length: 15
CDR3 DNA: TGTGCCAGCAGCGCGAACGGACTAGTAAACAATGAGCAGTTCTTC
CDR3 protein: CASSANGLVNNEQFF

V gene: TRBV9
clone size: .
J gene: TRBJ1-4
D gene: TRBD1
CDR3 length: 14
CDR3 DNA: TGTGCCAGCAGCGGAGGGGGCTTGGATGAAAAACTGTTTTTT
CDR3 protein: CASSGGGLDEKLFF

V gene: TRBV6-1
clone size: .
J gene: TRBJ2-3
D gene: .
CDR3 length: 13
CDR3 DNA: TGTGCCAGCACATTGGGCAGCACAGATACGCAGTATTTT
CDR3 protein: CASTLGSTDTQYF

V gene: TRBV6-5
clone size: few
J gene: TRBJ2-7
D gene: TRBD1
CDR3 length: 14
CDR3 DNA: TGTGCCAGCGGTAGGGACAGCCCGAACTACGAGCAGTACTTC
CDR3 protein: CASGRDSPNYEQYF

V gene: TRBV6-6
clone size: .
J gene: TRBJ2-2
D gene: TRBD2
CDR3 length: 16
CDR3 DNA: TGTGCCAGAGGTCCCTCGGGCGGGAGGAACACCGGGGAGCTGTTTTTT
CDR3 protein: CARGPSGGRNTGELFF

V gene: TRBV5-6
clone size: few
J gene: TRBJ2-7
D gene: TRBD2
CDR3 length: 17
CDR3 DNA: TGTGCCAGCAGCTTGGGGACTAGCGGGAGATCATTCTCCGAGCAGTACTTC
CDR3 protein: CASSLGTSGRSFSEQYF

V gene: TRBV5-8
clone size: .
J gene: TRBJ1-2
D gene: .
CDR3 length: 12
CDR3 DNA: TGTGCCAGCAGCTTGGCGGACTATGGCTACACCTTC
CDR3 protein: CASSLADYGYTF

V gene: TRBV29-1
clone size: .
J gene: TRBJ2-6
D gene: TRBD1
CDR3 length: 15
CDR3 DNA: TGCAGCGTCGGGACAGGGTTCTCTGGGGCCAACGTCCTGACTTTC
CDR3 protein: CSVGTGFSGANVLTF

V gene: TRBV4-1
clone size: .
J gene: TRBJ1-2
D gene: .
CDR3 length: 15
CDR3 DNA: TGCGCCAGCAGCCGAGACCAGAGACGGAGCTATGGCTACACCTTC
CDR3 protein: CASSRDQRRSYGYTF

V gene: TRBV11-2
clone size: few
J gene: TRBJ1-2
D gene: .
CDR3 length: 15
CDR3 DNA: TGTGCCAGCAGCTTCCGCCGGGATTCGATCTATGGCTACACCTTC
CDR3 protein: CASSFRRDSIYGYTF

V gene: TRBV19
clone size: few
J gene: TRBJ2-5
D gene: .
CDR3 length: 15
CDR3 DNA: TGTGCCAGTAGCGATAACAGGGACCCTCAAGAGACCCAGTACTTC
CDR3 protein: CASSDNRDPQETQYF

V gene: TRBV2
clone size: .
J gene: TRBJ2-7
D gene: .
CDR3 length: 15
CDR3 DNA: TGTGCCAGCAGCGGTATACAGACAGTCTCCTACGAGCAGTACTTC
CDR3 protein: CASSGIQTVSYEQYF

V gene: TRBV28
clone size: .
J gene: TRBJ2-7
D gene: TRBD2
CDR3 length: 16
CDR3 DNA: TGTGCCAGCAGTCGCCATCGACTAGCGGGTACCTACGAGCAGTACTTC
CDR3 protein: CASSRHRLAGTYEQYF

V gene: TRBV6-1
clone size: .
J gene: TRBJ1-5
D gene: TRBD1
CDR3 length: 14
CDR3 DNA: TGTGCCAGCAGTGGGGGACAGGGCGGGCAGCCCCAGCATTTT
CDR3 protein: CASSGGQGGQPQHF

V gene: TRBV29-1
clone size: .
J gene: TRBJ2-3
D gene: .
CDR3 length: 16
CDR3 DNA: TGCAGCGTTGAAGACCCGCGGAGGAGAACCACAGATACGCAGTATTTT
CDR3 protein: CSVEDPRRRTTDTQYF

V gene: TRBV5-6
clone size: .
J gene: TRBJ2-7
D gene: TRBD2
CDR3 length: 15
CDR3 DNA: TGTGCCAGTGCCTTAGCGGGAGAACTTTCTTACGAGCAGTACTTC
CDR3 protein: CASALAGELSYEQYF

V gene: TRBV9
clone size: .
J gene: TRBJ1-4
D gene: TRBD1
CDR3 length: 16
CDR3 DNA: TGTGCCAGCAGCGTAAGACAGGGAGAGATCCATGAAAAACTGTTTTTT
CDR3 protein: CASSVRQGEIHEKLFF

V gene: TRBV7-2
clone size: .
J gene: TRBJ1-2
D gene: TRBD1
CDR3 length: 14
CDR3 DNA: TGTGCCAGCAGCTGGGACAGGGGCTTATATGGCTACACCTTC
CDR3 protein: CASSWDRGLYGYTF

V gene: TRBV28
clone size: few
J gene: TRBJ1-1
D gene: .
CDR3 length: 15
CDR3 DNA: TGTGCCAGCAGTCCGCCCCAGGGTGTGGACACTGAAGCTTTCTTT
CDR3 protein: CASSPPQGVDTEAFF

V gene: TRBV7-8
clone size: .
J gene: TRBJ2-7
D gene: .
CDR3 length: 14
CDR3 DNA: TGTGCCAGCAGCCAAAGACGCAACAGTTACGAGCAGTACTTC
CDR3 protein: CASSQRRNSYEQYF

V gene: TRBV4-3
clone size: .
J gene: TRBJ2-3
D gene: TRBD2
CDR3 length: 19
CDR3 DNA: TGCGCCAGCAGCCAAGTTACGCGGGAGAGGGGAAGGAGTAGAGATACGCAGTATTTT
CDR3 protein: CASSQVTRERGRSRDTQYF

V gene: TRBV28
clone size: .
J gene: TRBJ1-4
D gene: TRBD1
CDR3 length: 13
CDR3 DNA: TGTGCCAGCTGGGACAGGGTAAATGAAAAACTGTTTTTT
CDR3 protein: CASWDRVNEKLFF

V gene: TRBV5-1
clone size: .
J gene: TRBJ1-3
D gene: .
CDR3 length: 16
CDR3 DNA: TGCGCCAGCAGCACCGGAAAGGGGTCGGGCGGAAACACCATATATTTT
CDR3 protein: CASSTGKGSGGNTIYF

V gene: TRBV5-1
clone size: .
J gene: TRBJ2-1
D gene: .
CDR3 length: 13
CDR3 DNA: TGCGCCAGCAGGGCACAGGGATGGGGTGAGCAGTTCTTC
CDR3 protein: CASRAQGWGEQFF

V gene: TRBV12-5
clone size: .
J gene: TRBJ1-1
D gene: TRBD1
CDR3 length: 15
CDR3 DNA: TGTGCTAGTGGTTTGGGACAGGGCGGAAACACTGAAGCTTTCTTT
CDR3 protein: CASGLGQGGNTEAFF

V gene: TRBV5-1
clone size: once
J gene: TRBJ2-7
D gene: TRBD2
CDR3 length: 18
CDR3 DNA: TGCGCCAGCAGCGTCCGGACTAGCGGGAGCCGTTCCGTCCTCGAGCAGTACTTC
CDR3 protein: CASSVRTSGSRSVLEQYF

V gene: TRBV14
clone size: .
J gene: TRBJ2-7
D gene: .
CDR3 length: 13
CDR3 DNA: TGTGCCAGCAGCCATGTCCCCGGGGACGAGCAGTACTTC
CDR3 protein: CASSHVPGDEQYF

V gene: TRBV4-3
clone size: .
J gene: TRBJ1-2
D gene: TRBD1
CDR3 length: 14
CDR3 DNA: TGCGCCAGCAGCCAGAAGGGACAGGCGCATGGCTACACCTTC
CDR3 protein: CASSQKGQAHGYTF

V gene: TRBV4-1
clone size: .
J gene: TRBJ2-6
D gene: .
CDR3 length: 17
CDR3 DNA: TGCGCCAGCAGCCAAGACGAGAGGAAGTCCGGGGCCAACGTCCTGACTTTC
CDR3 protein: CASSQDERKSGANVLTF

V gene: TRBV11-2
clone size: .
J gene: TRBJ2-7
D gene: TRBD2
CDR3 length: 17
CDR3 DNA: TGTGCCAGCAGCCCAATTTCTAGCGGGCACAGCTCCTACGAGCAGTACTTC
CDR3 protein: CASSPISSGHSSYEQYF

V gene: TRBV5-4
clone size: .
J gene: TRBJ2-6
D gene: .
CDR3 length: 19
CDR3 DNA: TGTGCCAGCAGCGGGTCGGAACAGAACTCTAACTCGGGGGCCAACGTCCTGACTTTC
CDR3 protein: CASSGSEQNSNSGANVLTF

V gene: TRBV15
clone size: .
J gene: TRBJ2-1
D gene: .
CDR3 length: 18
CDR3 DNA: TGTGCCACCAGCAGCACCCTTGGTTGGGGGGAGAACTACAATGAGCAGTTCTTC
CDR3 protein: CATSSTLGWGENYNEQFF

V gene: TRBV4-3
clone size: .
J gene: TRBJ1-4
D gene: TRBD1
CDR3 length: 16
CDR3 DNA: TGCGCCAGCAGCCAAGATTGGACAGGGCTTAATGAAAAACTGTTTTTT
CDR3 protein: CASSQDWTGLNEKLFF

V gene: TRBV27
clone size: once
J gene: TRBJ1-5
D gene: .
CDR3 length: 15
CDR3 DNA: TGTGCCAGCACAAGGACACCTTTAAGCAATCAGCCCCAGCATTTT
CDR3 protein: CASTRTPLSNQPQHF

V gene: TRBV5-6
clone size: once
J gene: TRBJ2-4
D gene: TRBD2
CDR3 length: 17
CDR3 DNA: TGTGCCAGCAGCTTGGCCTCGGGAGGGGTAGGCAAAAACATTCAGTACTTC
CDR3 protein: CASSLASGGVGKNIQYF

V gene: TRBV9
clone size: .
J gene: TRBJ2-3
D gene: .
CDR3 length: 16
CDR3 DNA: TGTGCCAGCAGCGTAGTATTGGGGGCGAGCACAGATACGCAGTATTTT
CDR3 protein: CASSVVLGASTDTQYF

V gene: TRBV5-8
clone size: few
J gene: TRBJ2-2
D gene: TRBD2
CDR3 length: 16
CDR3 DNA: TGTGCCAGCAGCTTGAGAGCTAGCGGGGACACCGGGGAGCTGTTTTTT
CDR3 protein: CASSLRASGDTGELFF

V gene: TRBV9
clone size: .
J gene: TRBJ2-3
D gene: TRBD2
CDR3 length: 15
CDR3 DNA: TGTGCCAGCAGCTCCACTAGCGGGCGGACAGATACGCAGTATTTT
CDR3 protein: CASSSTSGRTDTQYF